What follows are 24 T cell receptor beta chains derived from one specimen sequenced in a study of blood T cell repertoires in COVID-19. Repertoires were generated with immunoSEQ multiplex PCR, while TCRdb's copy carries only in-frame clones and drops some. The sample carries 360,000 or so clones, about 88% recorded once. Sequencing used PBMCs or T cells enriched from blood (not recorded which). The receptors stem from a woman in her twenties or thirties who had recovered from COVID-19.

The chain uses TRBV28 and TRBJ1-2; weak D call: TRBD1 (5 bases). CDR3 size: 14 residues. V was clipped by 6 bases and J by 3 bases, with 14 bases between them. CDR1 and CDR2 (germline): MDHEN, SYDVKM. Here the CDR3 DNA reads TGTGCCAGCAGAGCCAGGACGACAGACTATGGCTACACCTTC. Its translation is CASRARTTDYGYTF.

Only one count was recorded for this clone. In nucleotides, the CDR3 is TGCGCCAGCAGCTCACTCGGGAGTTTCGAGGCTTTCTTT. Encoded protein: CASSSLGSFEAFF. J is TRBJ1-1 and V is TRBV5-1; no clear D. The CDR3 consists of 13 residues. The germline V gene has CDR1 SGHRS and CDR2 YFSETQ. Trimming took 3 bases from V and 11 from J, leaving 17 bases between them.

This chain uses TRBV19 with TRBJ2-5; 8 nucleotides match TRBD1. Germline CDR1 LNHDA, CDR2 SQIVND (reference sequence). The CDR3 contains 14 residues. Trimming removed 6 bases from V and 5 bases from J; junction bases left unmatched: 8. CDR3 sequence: CASSWQGALETQYF. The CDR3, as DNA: TGTGCCAGTAGCTGGCAGGGGGCCTTGGAGACCCAGTACTTC.

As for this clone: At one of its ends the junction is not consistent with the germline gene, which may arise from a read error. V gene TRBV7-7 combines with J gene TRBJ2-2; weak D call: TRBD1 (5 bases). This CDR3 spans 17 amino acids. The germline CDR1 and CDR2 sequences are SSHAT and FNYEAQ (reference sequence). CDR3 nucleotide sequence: TGTGCTAGCAGCCCCATCGAAGGGGCGTTGAACACCGGGGAGCTGTTTTTT. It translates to CASSPIEGALNTGELFF.

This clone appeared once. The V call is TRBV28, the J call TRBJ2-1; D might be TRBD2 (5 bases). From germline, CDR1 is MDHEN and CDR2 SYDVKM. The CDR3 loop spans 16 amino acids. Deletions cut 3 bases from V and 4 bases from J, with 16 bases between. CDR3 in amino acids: CASSLSTSGAYNEQFF. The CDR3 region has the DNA TGTGCCAGCAGTTTGTCGACCAGCGGAGCATACAATGAGCAGTTCTTC.

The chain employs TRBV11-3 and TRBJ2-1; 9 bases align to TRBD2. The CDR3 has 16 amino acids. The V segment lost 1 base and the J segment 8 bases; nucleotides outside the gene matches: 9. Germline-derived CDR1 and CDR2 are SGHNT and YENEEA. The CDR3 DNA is TGTGCCAGCAGCTTAGGGGTTAGCGGGAGCATTGATGAGCAGTTCTTC. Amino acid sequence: CASSLGVSGSIDEQFF.

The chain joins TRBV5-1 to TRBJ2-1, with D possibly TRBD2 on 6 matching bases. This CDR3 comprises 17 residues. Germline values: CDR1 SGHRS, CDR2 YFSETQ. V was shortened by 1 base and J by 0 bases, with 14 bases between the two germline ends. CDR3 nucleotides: TGCGCCAGCAGCTTGACCCCGGGGGTTAGCTCCTACAATGAGCAGTTCTTC. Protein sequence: CASSLTPGVSSYNEQFF.

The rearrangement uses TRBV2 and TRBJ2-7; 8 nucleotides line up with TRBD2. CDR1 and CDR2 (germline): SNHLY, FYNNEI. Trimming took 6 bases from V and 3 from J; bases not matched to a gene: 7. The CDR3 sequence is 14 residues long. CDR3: CASRRSGLGYEQYF. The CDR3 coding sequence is TGTGCCAGCAGGCGCTCGGGACTAGGCTACGAGCAGTACTTC.

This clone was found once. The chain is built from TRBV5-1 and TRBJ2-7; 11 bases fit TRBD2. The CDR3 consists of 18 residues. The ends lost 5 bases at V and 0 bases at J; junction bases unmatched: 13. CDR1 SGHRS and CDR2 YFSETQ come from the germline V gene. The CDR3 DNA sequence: TGCGCCAGCAGTCAAGTACTAGCGGGAGTCGGTGGCTCCTACGAGCAGTACTTC. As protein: CASSQVLAGVGGSYEQYF.

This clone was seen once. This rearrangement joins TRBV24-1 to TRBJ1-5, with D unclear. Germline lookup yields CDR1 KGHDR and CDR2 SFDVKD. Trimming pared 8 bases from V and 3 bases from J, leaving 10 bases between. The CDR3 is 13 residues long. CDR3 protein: CATMAADNQPQHF. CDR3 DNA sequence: TGTGCCACCATGGCGGCCGACAATCAGCCCCAGCATTTT.

CDR3 nucleotide sequence: TGCGCCAGCAGTGAGTCAGGACTAGCGGGATACAATGAGCAGTTCTTC. As protein: CASSESGLAGYNEQFF. The chain has TRBV10-1 and TRBJ2-1; the match to TRBD2 covers 12 bases. The trim removed 0 bases at V and 4 bases at J, leaving 1 base unmatched. This CDR3 has 16 residues. The germline CDR1 and CDR2 sequences are WNHNN and SYGVQD (reference sequence).

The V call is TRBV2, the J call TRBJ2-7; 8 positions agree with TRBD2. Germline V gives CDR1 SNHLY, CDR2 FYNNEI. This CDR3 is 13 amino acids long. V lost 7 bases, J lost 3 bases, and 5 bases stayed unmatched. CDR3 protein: CASNKTSDYEQYF. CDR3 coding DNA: TGTGCCAGCAATAAGACTAGCGACTACGAGCAGTACTTC.

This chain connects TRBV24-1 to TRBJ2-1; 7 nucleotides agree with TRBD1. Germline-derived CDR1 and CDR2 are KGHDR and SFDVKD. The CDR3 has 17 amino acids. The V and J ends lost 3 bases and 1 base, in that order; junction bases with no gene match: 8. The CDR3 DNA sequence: TGTGCCACCAGTGATGATAGGACAGGTGGATCCTACAATGAGCAGTTCTTC. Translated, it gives CATSDDRTGGSYNEQFF.

In nucleotides, the CDR3 is TGTGCCAGCAAAGGAGATCAACAGCCCCAGCATTTT. Its translation is CASKGDQQPQHF. The V and J genes are TRBV2 and TRBJ1-5; unclear D gene. CDR1 and CDR2 from the germline V gene are SNHLY and FYNNEI. The V end was cut by 7 bases, the J end by 7 bases, with 11 bases between. This CDR3 contains 12 residues.

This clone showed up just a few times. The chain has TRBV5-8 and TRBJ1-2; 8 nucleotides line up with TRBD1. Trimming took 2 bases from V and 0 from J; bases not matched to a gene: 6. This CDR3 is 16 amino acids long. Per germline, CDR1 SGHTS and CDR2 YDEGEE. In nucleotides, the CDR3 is TGTGCCAGCAGCTTCAGACAGGGGAGAGCTAACTATGGCTACACCTTC. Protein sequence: CASSFRQGRANYGYTF.

The CDR3 loop reads CASSVFDEQYF. The CDR3 nucleotides read TGTGCCAGCTCGGTTTTCGACGAGCAGTACTTC. The chain employs TRBV2 and TRBJ2-7; unclear D gene. Germline CDR1 is SNHLY and CDR2 is FYNNEI. This CDR3 region has 11 residues. The V and J ends lost 8 bases and 5 bases respectively, with 10 bases between them.

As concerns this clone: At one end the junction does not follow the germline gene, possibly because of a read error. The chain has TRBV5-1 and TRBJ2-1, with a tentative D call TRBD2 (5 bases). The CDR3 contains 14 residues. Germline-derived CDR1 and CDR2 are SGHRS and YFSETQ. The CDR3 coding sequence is TGCGCCAGCAGCTTGGCCCCCGACTACGATGAGCAGTTCTTC. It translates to CASSLAPDYDEQFF.

In nucleotides, the CDR3 is TGTGCCAGCAGTAGAACGGGACAGAATAATTCACCCCTCCACTTT. The encoded protein is CASSRTGQNNSPLHF. The gene calls are TRBV2 and TRBJ1-6; 7 positions agree with TRBD1. With V trimmed by 5 bases and J by 5 bases, 6 bases remained unmatched. Germline CDR1 SNHLY, CDR2 FYNNEI. The CDR3 is made up of 15 amino acids.

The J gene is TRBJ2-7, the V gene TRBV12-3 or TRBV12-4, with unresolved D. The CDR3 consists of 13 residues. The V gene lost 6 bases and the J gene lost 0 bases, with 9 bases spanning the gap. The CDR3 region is CASSLNPSYEQYF. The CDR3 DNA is TGTGCCAGCAGCCTAAACCCCTCCTACGAGCAGTACTTC.

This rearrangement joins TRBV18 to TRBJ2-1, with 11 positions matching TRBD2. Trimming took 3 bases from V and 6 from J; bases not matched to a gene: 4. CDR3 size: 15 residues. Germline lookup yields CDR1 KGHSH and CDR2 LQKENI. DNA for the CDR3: TGTGCCAGCTCACCCCCTGGACTAGCGGGCAATGAGCAGTTCTTC. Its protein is CASSPPGLAGNEQFF.

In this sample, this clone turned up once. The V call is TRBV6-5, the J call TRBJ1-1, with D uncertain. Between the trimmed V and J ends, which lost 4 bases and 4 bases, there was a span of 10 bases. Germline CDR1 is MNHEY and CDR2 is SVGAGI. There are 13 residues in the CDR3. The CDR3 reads CASSSTVSTEAFF. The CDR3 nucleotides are TGTGCCAGCAGTTCCACGGTGAGCACTGAAGCTTTCTTT.

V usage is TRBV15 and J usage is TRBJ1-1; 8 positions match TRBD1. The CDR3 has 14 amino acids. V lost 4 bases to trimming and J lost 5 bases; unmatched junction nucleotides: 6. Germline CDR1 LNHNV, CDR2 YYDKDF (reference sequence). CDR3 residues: CATSTPGGWTEAFF. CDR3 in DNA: TGTGCCACCAGCACCCCAGGGGGCTGGACTGAAGCTTTCTTT.

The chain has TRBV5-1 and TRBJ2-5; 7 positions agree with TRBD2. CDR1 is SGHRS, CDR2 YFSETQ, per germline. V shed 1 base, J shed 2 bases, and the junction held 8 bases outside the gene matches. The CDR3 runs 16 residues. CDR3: CASSLLGGGEQETQYF. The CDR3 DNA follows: TGCGCCAGCAGCTTGTTGGGGGGAGGGGAACAAGAGACCCAGTACTTC.

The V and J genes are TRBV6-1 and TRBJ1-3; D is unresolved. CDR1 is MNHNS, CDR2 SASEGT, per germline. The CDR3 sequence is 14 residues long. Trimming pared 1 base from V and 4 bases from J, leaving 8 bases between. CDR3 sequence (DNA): TGTGCCAGCAGTGAAGTCGGGTCCGGAAACACCATATATTTT. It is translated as CASSEVGSGNTIYF.